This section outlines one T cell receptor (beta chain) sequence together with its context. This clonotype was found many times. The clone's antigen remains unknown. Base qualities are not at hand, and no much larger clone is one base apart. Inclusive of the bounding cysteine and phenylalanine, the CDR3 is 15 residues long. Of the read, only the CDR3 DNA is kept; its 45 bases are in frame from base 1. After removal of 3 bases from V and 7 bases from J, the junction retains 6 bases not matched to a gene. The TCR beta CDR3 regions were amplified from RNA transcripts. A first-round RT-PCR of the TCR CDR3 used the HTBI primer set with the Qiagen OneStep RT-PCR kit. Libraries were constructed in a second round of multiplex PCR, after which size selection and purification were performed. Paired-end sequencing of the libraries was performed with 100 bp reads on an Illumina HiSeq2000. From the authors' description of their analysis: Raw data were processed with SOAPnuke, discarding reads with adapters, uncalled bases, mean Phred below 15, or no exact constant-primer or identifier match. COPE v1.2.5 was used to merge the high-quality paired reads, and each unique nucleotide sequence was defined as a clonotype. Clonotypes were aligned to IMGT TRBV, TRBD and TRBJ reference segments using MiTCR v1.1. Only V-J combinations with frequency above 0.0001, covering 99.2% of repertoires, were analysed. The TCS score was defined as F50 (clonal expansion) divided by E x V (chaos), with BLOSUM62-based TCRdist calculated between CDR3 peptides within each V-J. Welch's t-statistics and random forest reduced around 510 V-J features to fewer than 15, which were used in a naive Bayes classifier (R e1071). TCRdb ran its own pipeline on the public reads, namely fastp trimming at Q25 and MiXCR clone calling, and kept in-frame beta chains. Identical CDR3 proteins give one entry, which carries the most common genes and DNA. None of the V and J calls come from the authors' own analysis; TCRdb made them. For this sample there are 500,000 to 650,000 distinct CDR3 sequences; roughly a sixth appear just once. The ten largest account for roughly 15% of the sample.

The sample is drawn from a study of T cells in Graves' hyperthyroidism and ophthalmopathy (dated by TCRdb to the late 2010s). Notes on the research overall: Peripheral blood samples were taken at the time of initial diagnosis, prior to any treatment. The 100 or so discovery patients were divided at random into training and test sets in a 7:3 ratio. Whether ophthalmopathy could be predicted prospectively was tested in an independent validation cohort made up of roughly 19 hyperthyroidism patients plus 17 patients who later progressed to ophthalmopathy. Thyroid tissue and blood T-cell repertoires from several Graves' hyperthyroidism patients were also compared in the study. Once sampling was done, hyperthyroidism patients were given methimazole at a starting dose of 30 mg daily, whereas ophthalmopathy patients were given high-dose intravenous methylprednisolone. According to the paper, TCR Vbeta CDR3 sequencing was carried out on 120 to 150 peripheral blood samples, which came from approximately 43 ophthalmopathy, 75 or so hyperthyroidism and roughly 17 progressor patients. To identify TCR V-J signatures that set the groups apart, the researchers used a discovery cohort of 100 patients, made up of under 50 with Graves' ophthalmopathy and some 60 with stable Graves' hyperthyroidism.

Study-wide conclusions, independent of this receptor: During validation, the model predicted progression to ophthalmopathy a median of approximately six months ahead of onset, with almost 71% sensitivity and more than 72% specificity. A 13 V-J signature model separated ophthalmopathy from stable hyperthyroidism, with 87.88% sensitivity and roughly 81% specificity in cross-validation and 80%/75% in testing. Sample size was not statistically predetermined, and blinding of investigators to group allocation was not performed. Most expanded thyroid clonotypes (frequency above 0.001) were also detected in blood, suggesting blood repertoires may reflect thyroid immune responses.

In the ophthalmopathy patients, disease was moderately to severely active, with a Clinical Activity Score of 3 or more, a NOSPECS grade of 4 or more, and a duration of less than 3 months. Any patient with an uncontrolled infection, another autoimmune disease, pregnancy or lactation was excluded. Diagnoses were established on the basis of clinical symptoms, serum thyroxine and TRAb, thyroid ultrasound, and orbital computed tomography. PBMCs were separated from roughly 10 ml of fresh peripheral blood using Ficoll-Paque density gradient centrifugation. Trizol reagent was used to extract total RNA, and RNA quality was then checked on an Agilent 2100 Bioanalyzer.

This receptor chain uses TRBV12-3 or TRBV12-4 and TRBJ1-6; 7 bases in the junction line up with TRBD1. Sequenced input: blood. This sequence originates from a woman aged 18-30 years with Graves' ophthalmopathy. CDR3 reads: CASSLVTGVNSPLHF. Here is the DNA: TGTGCCAGCAGTTTGGTTACAGGGGTGAATTCACCCCTCCACTTT.